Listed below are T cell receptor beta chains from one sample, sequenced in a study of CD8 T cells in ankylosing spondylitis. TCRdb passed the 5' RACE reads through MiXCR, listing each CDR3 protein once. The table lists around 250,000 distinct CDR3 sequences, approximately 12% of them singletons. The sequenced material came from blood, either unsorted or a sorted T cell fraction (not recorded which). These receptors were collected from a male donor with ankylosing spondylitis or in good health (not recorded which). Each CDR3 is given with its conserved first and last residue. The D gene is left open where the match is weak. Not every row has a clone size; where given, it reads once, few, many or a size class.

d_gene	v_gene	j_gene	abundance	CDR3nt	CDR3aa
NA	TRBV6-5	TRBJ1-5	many	TGTGCCAGCAGTTTCGGGGTGTCAGGGCAGCCCCAGCATTTT	CASSFGVSGQPQHF
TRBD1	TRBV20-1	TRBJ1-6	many	TGCAGTGCTAGAGGCAAGGGACAGGGTTATAATTCACCCCTCCACTTT	CSARGKGQGYNSPLHF
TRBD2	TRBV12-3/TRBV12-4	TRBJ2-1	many	TGTGCCAGCAGTTCCCATGGCGGGGGGGTCTACAATGAGCAGTTCTTC	CASSSHGGGVYNEQFF
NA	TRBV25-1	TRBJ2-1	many	TGTGCCAGCAGTGTAGAAGCGGACTACAATGAGCAGTTCTTC	CASSVEADYNEQFF
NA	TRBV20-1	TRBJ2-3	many	TGCAGTGCTAGGGGTAGGGGGTATGCAGATACGCAGTATTTT	CSARGRGYADTQYF
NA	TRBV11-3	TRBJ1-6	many	TGTGCCAGCAGCTCCCCCCCTCGGAGCTCCTATAATTCACCCCTCCACTTT	CASSSPPRSSYNSPLHF
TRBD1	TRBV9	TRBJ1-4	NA	TGTGCCAGCAGCGTATCCGTGGGACAGGGGAATGAAAAACTGTTTTTT	CASSVSVGQGNEKLFF
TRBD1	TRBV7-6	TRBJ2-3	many	TGTGCCAGCAGCCCCGACAGGGGTTTCACAGATACGCAGTATTTT	CASSPDRGFTDTQYF
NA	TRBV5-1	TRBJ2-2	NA	TGCGTCAGCAGCCCCCCGGCTAGCCCCACCGGGGAGCTGTTTTTT	CVSSPPASPTGELFF
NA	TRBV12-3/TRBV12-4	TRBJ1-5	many	TGTGCCAGCAGATCGCGGGGAGATCAGCCCCAGCATTTT	CASRSRGDQPQHF
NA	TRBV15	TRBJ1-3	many	TGTGCCACCAGCTCCGGGACACTCTCTGGAAACACCATATATTTT	CATSSGTLSGNTIYF
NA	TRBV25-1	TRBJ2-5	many	TGTGCCAGCAGTCAAAGCAGGGGTGGAGAGACCCAGTACTTC	CASSQSRGGETQYF
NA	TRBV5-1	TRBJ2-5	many	TGCGCCAGCAGCCTGTCGTCTAGCGACCAAGAGACCCAGTACTTC	CASSLSSSDQETQYF
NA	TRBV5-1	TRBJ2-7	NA	TGCGCCAGCAGCTTCGGTCGAGCAGGGGCCTTATACGAGCAGTACTTC	CASSFGRAGALYEQYF
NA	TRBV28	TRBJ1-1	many	TGTGCCAGCAGCGTTCAGGGAGTGAACACTGAAGCTTTCTTT	CASSVQGVNTEAFF
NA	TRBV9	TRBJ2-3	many	TGTGCCAGCAGCGTCGACGGGAGCCGCACAGATACGCAGTATTTT	CASSVDGSRTDTQYF
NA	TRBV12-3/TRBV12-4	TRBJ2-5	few	TGTGCCAGCAGTTACAAAGGGCCCCCCGAGACCCAGTACTTC	CASSYKGPPETQYF
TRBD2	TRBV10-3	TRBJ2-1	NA	TGTGCCATCAGTGAATCGACTAGCGGGTGGGATGAGCAGTTCTTC	CAISESTSGWDEQFF
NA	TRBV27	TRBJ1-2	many	TGTGCCAGCAGTTGGAAAGGATGGGTGCAGGGGATAAACTATGGCTACACCTTC	CASSWKGWVQGINYGYTF
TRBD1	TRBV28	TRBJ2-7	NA	TGTGCCAGCAGCCCGCCGGGACAGGGGAGGGTCGAGCAGTACTTC	CASSPPGQGRVEQYF
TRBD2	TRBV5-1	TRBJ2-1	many	TGCGCCAGCAGCTTGGAACCTAGCGGGGGAATGACAAATGAGCAGTTCTTC	CASSLEPSGGMTNEQFF
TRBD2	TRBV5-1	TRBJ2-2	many	TGCGCCAGCAGCTATAGCGGGACCAGCACCGGGGAGCTGTTTTTT	CASSYSGTSTGELFF
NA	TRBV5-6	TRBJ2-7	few	TGTGCCAGCAGCTTGTCAGCTTACTACGAGCAGTACTTC	CASSLSAYYEQYF
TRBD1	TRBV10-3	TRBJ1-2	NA	TGTGTCATCAGTGAGTTCCTGACAGGGGGAGCCTCCGGCTACACCTTC	CVISEFLTGGASGYTF
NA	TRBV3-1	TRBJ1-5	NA	TGTGCCAGCAGCCAAGATCTCGGGGGTCAGCCCCAGCATTTT	CASSQDLGGQPQHF